The 5 T cell receptor beta chains given below trace back to one sample, sequenced in a study of cytomegalovirus exposure and HLA in healthy donors. The PCR had 60 Vbeta and 13 Jbeta primers. The assay was immunoSEQ multiplex PCR, and TCRdb's table has in-frame clones only and misses some. The data hold about 120,000 clones, with around 86% observed a single time. Sequencing used PBMCs. These receptors were obtained from a man in his thirties or forties in good health and CMV-seronegative.

The chain combines TRBV6-5 with TRBJ2-5, with D perhaps matching TRBD1 (5 bases). Germline lookup yields CDR1 MNHEY and CDR2 SVGAGI. Trimming stripped 6 bases from V and 5 bases from J, with 19 bases between. This CDR3 spans 15 amino acids. The CDR3 sequence is CASSRPRSKGETQYF. Here the CDR3 DNA reads TGTGCCAGCAGCCGCCCGAGGAGTAAGGGGGAGACCCAGTACTTC.

This chain joins TRBV29-1 and TRBJ1-4; TRBD1 aligns across 7 bases. The CDR3 has 14 residues. Trimming at V came to 6 bases and at J to 0 bases, leaving 4 bases not matched to a gene. The germline CDR1 and CDR2 sequences are SQVTM and ANQGSEA. CDR3 nucleotides: TGCAGCGTAGGACAGGACACAACTAATGAAAAACTGTTTTTT. Its protein is CSVGQDTTNEKLFF.

For this clone: The junction shows a germline mismatch at one end, possibly a read error. This sequence joins TRBV30 and TRBJ2-7; D remains unclear. CDR3 length: 13 residues. The germline gives CDR1 GTSNPN, CDR2 SVGIG (reference sequence). For the CDR3, the DNA is TGTGCCTGGAAGTCGCGGAGCTCCTACGGGCAGTACTTC. This translates into CAWKSRSSYGQYF.

The genes are TRBV6-5 and TRBJ2-7; 8 nucleotides line up with TRBD1. Germline CDR1 reads MNHEY; CDR2 reads SVGAGI. V gave up 5 bases and J gave up 5 bases; unmatched junction bases: 11. The CDR3 consists of 15 residues. In DNA form, the CDR3 reads TGTGCCAGCAGTCCTACCGGACAGGGTCCGGACGAGCAGTACTTC. It encodes CASSPTGQGPDEQYF.

This clone occurred once. The CDR3, as DNA: TGTGCCAGCACCTTAGGAGGGGGCCGCAATCAGCCCCAGCATTTT. This translates into CASTLGGGRNQPQHF. The chain links TRBV6-6 to TRBJ1-5; TRBD1 agrees at 7 bases. The junction had 8 bases not matched to a gene; V was cut back by 7 bases and J by 2 bases. Germline lookup yields CDR1 MNHNY and CDR2 SVGAGI (reference sequence). The CDR3 consists of 15 residues.